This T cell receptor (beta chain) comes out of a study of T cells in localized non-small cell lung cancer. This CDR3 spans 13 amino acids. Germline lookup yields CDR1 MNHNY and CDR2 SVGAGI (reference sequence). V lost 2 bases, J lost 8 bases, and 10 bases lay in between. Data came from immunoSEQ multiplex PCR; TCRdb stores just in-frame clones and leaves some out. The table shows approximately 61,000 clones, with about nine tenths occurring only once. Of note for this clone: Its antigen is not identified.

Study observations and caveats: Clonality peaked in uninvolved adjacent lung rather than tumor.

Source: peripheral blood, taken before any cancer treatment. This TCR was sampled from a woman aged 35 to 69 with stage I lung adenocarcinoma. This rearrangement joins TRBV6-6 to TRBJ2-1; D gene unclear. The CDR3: CASSYVVSDEQFF. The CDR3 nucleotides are TGTGCCAGCAGTTACGTCGTTTCCGATGAGCAGTTCTTC.